This TCR beta chain was sequenced for a study of shared clonotypes between healthy human individuals. For the study at large: The plates for each donor numbered three CD4 naive, three CD4 memory, two CD8 naive and one CD8 memory.

Germline V gene lookup returns CDR1 SEHNR and CDR2 FQNEAQ (reference sequence). Trimming cost V 6 bases and J 0 bases, with 12 bases left between them. This CDR3 is 15 amino acids long. Tens of thousands of T cell genomes, or roughly 200 ng DNA, went into the sorted-subset replicate PCRs. Libraries were prepared by immunoSEQ multiplex PCR; TCRdb keeps only in-frame clonotypes and omits some of them. The table has 2 million to 2.5 million clones, approximately 94% seen once. None of the donors, who were healthy HIV-negative adults, had recently had acute infections or vaccinations. Each donor was a Caucasian adult residing in Nashville, Tennessee.

The sample was naive CD4+ T cells sorted from blood. Specified subset: CD45RA+ positively selected. The chain recombines TRBV7-9 with TRBJ1-3; no definite D call. This receptor was taken from a man aged 18 to 30 in good health. The CDR3 protein is CASSSTGVSGNTIYF. In DNA, the CDR3 is TGTGCCAGCAGTTCAACCGGGGTCTCTGGAAACACCATATATTTT.